One and the same sample provided the 2 T cell receptor beta chains below, sequenced in a study of T cell repertoires in cytomegalovirus infection. One entry per CDR3 protein results from TCRdb running MiXCR on the reads. The sample includes hundreds of thousands of distinct CDR3 sequences, around 29% seen only once; the top ten take roughly 13%. What these receptors recognize is not known. The sample was cultured CD8+ T cells from PBMCs, taken from culture after CMV antigen stimulation. Receptors originate from a human donor in good health (CMV status not recorded). Some clones in this sample may be carry-over from other donors' samples.

Note on this clonotype: Germline is not matched at one junction end, which may reflect a read error. The chain couples TRBV28 to TRBJ1-3; no reliable D call. CDR3 length: 14 amino acids. From germline, CDR1 is MDHEN and CDR2 SYDVKM. CDR3 bases: TGTGCCAGCAGTTTAAGTAGCTCTGTAAACACCATATATTTT. Its translation is CASSLSSSVNTIYF.

This clonotype was found a few times. The chain combines TRBV7-9 with TRBJ1-1; D not resolved. Germline CDR1 and CDR2: SEHNR and FQNEAQ (reference sequence). This CDR3 has 14 residues. V shed 4 bases and J shed 4 bases, with 13 bases lying between them. CDR3 nucleotides: TGTGCCAGCAGCTCCAGGAAAATAAGCACTGAAGCTTTCTTT. Its translation: CASSSRKISTEAFF.